This entry features one TCR beta chain sequence. What it recognizes is unknown. The primer mix had 60 Vbeta and 13 Jbeta primers. TCRdb's table, derived via immunoSEQ multiplex PCR, lists solely in-frame clones and lacks some. Of fewer than 250,000 clones detected, approximately 90% appear once; the ten largest clones hold about 1%. CDR1 and CDR2 (germline): MNHEY, SVGAGI. This CDR3 has 13 amino acids. The germline V and J ends were trimmed by 5 bases and 9 bases, with 14 bases remaining between them. The data were taken from a study of cytomegalovirus exposure and HLA in healthy donors. General study points: Later on, analysis showed that most CMV-associated TCR beta chains appeared to be HLA-restricted. An Asian-associated ancestry cluster reportedly showed fewer N-insertions than the approximately 600-donor mean in a later analysis. TRBV6-2, TRBV6-3 and some other V segments were unresolvable in 87-base-pair reads.

The chain recombines TRBV6-5 with TRBJ1-5; no firm D call. The TCR originated in a boy under 10 years old in good health and CMV-seronegative. Sample: PBMCs. The CDR3 DNA is TGTGCCAGCAGTGAAGCGAAGCTGGCGCCCCAGCATTTT. It translates to CASSEAKLAPQHF.